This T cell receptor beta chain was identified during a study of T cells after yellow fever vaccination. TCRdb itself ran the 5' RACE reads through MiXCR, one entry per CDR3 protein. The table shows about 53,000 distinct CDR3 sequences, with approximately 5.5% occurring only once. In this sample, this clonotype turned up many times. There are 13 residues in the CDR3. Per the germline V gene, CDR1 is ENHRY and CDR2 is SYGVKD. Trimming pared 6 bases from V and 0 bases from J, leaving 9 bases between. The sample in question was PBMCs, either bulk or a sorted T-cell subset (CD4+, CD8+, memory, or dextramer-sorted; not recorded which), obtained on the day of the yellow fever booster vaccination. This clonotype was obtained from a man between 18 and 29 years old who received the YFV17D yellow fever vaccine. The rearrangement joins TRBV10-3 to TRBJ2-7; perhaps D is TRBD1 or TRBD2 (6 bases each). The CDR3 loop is CAIRRDTSYEQYV. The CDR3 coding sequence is TGTGCCATCAGGCGGGACACCTCCTACGAGCAGTACGTC.